This T cell receptor beta chain emerged from a study of T cells in Graves' hyperthyroidism and ophthalmopathy. This clonotype was picked up a small number of times. Its antigen is unknown. CDR3 length: 14 amino acids. Germline CDR1 is LNHDA and CDR2 is SQIVND (reference sequence). Trimming removed 6 bases from V and 2 bases from J; junction bases left unmatched: 7. The TCR beta CDR3 regions underwent amplification using RNA transcripts as the source. Researchers ran a first-round RT-PCR on the TCR CDR3 using the HTBI primer set. TCRdb called the multiplex PCR reads again in MiXCR, with one record for every CDR3 protein. The sample includes over 350,000 distinct CDR3 sequences, 14% to 15% seen only once; the top ten take around 13%. Study findings and constraints: Ophthalmopathy could be told apart from stable hyperthyroidism with a 13 V-J model. Blood also contained most expanded thyroid clonotypes above 0.001.

The sample consisted of blood. V usage is TRBV19 and J usage is TRBJ2-7; TRBD2 matches 7 bases. The clonotype originates from a young man with Graves' ophthalmopathy. The CDR3 DNA is TGTGCCAGTAGGTCTCCGGGACTAACCTACGAGCAGTACTTC. Protein product: CASRSPGLTYEQYF.